These 27 T cell receptor beta chains were all obtained from the same sample, sequenced in a study of blood T cell repertoires in COVID-19. Here immunoSEQ multiplex PCR was the method, and the copy in TCRdb shows in-frame clones only, minus some. This table has hundreds of thousands of clones, 87% appearing once. Sequenced material: peripheral blood. The receptors come from a woman aged 45-59 years with COVID-19, enrolled during active disease.

The J gene is TRBJ2-1, the V gene TRBV12-3 or TRBV12-4; 8 bases align to TRBD1. J lost 9 bases, V lost 5 bases, and 3 bases had no gene match. The CDR3 extends over 12 amino acids. Here the CDR3 reads CASSQGAGEQFF. CDR3 DNA: TGTGCCAGCAGTCAGGGGGCAGGTGAGCAGTTCTTC.

This clone was observed a handful of times. The V call is TRBV2, the J call TRBJ1-5; perhaps TRBD1 as D (5 bases). The CDR3 has 12 amino acids. Trimming stripped 5 bases from V and 8 bases from J, with 10 bases between. Germline V gene data show CDR1 as SNHLY and CDR2 as FYNNEI. The CDR3 is CASSLGEEPQHF. Written as DNA, the CDR3 is TGTGCCAGCAGTCTAGGGGAGGAGCCCCAGCATTTT.

The chain is built from TRBV13 and TRBJ2-2, with D possibly TRBD2 on 7 matching bases. V gave up 2 bases and J gave up 4 bases, with 11 bases separating them. The CDR3 totals 15 residues. In germline, CDR1 is PRHDT, CDR2 FYEKMQ (reference sequence). As DNA, the CDR3 is TGTGCCAGCAGCTTAAGGGGGGGAATCACCGGGGAGCTGTTTTTT. Amino acids: CASSLRGGITGELFF.

V usage is TRBV20-1 and J usage is TRBJ2-1; 11 bases map to TRBD2. J lost 0 bases, V lost 3 bases, and 16 bases had no gene match. The germline V gene encodes CDR1 DFQATT and CDR2 SNEGSKA (reference sequence). This CDR3 is built from 20 residues. CDR3 nucleotide sequence: TGCAGTGCTAGTCTGCCGTCCGGGACTAGCGGCGAGTTCTCCTACAATGAGCAGTTCTTC. This translates into CSASLPSGTSGEFSYNEQFF.

The chain uses TRBV6-5 and TRBJ1-1; no clear D gene. The CDR3 covers 13 residues. Germline V gene sequence: CDR1 MNHEY, CDR2 SVGAGI. Trimming pared 0 bases from V and 7 bases from J, leaving 9 bases between. Written as DNA, the CDR3 is TGTGCCAGCAGTTACTCGAGAGGCTATGAAGCTTTCTTT. Translating it yields CASSYSRGYEAFF.

This chain links TRBV6-6 with TRBJ2-2, with 8 bases fitting TRBD1. J lost 4 bases, V lost 5 bases, and 6 bases had no gene match. Germline V gene lookup returns CDR1 MNHNY and CDR2 SVGAGI (reference sequence). The CDR3 loop spans 15 amino acids. CDR3 residues: CASSLRQGSTGELFF. DNA of the CDR3: TGTGCCAGCAGTCTAAGACAGGGGAGCACCGGGGAGCTGTTTTTT.

V gene TRBV20-1 combines with J gene TRBJ2-3, with 9 positions matching TRBD1. The CDR3 runs to 14 residues. V shed 4 bases, J shed 2 bases, and the junction held 4 bases outside the gene matches. The germline CDR1 and CDR2 sequences are DFQATT and SNEGSKA (reference sequence). The CDR3 spells CSANDRGFTDTQYF. The CDR3 DNA is TGCAGTGCTAATGACAGGGGGTTCACAGATACGCAGTATTTT.

V usage is TRBV18 and J usage is TRBJ2-5; D remains unclear. V was shortened by 6 bases and J by 4 bases, with 9 bases between the two germline ends. CDR3 length: 12 residues. Germline loops: CDR1 KGHSH, CDR2 LQKENI. CDR3 sequence (DNA): TGTGCCAGCTCCCCAGTAGTAGAGACCCAGTACTTC. Translating gives CASSPVVETQYF.

This clone has only a few counts. The chain's CDR3 is CASSIVTGGSSYEQYF. As DNA, the CDR3 is TGTGCCAGTAGTATAGTTACTGGCGGGAGCTCCTACGAGCAGTACTTC. The chain is built from TRBV19 and TRBJ2-7; TRBD2 agrees at 7 bases. Germline loops: CDR1 LNHDA, CDR2 SQIVND (reference sequence). This CDR3 has 16 residues. Germline trimming cut 1 base from V and 0 bases from J; bases unmatched to any gene: 6.

A remark on this clone: This sample includes further DNA sequences coding for the same CDR3. The chain couples TRBV5-1 to TRBJ2-5, with D uncertain. The V gene's germline CDR1 is SGHRS and CDR2 YFSETQ. The CDR3 has 12 amino acids. Trimming left V 4 bases short and J 3 bases short, with 7 bases between. CDR3 nucleotide sequence: TGCGCCAGCAGCCCTGGAGAAGAGACCCAGTACTTC. It yields the protein CASSPGEETQYF.

The chain is built from TRBV5-4 and TRBJ2-1, with a tentative D call TRBD2 (5 bases). The V and J ends lost 3 bases and 9 bases respectively, with 7 bases between them. CDR3 length: 11 residues. Germline V CDR1 and CDR2: SGHNT, YYREEE (reference sequence). For the CDR3, the DNA is TGTGCCAGCAGCTCGAGCGGTGAGCAGTTCTTC. It codes for CASSSSGEQFF.

V is TRBV7-9 and J is TRBJ1-2, with 8 bases fitting TRBD1. Losses at the gene ends were 5 bases for V and 2 bases for J; bases not matched to a gene: 4. This CDR3 is 14 amino acids long. Germline V CDR1 and CDR2: SEHNR, FQNEAQ (reference sequence). The CDR3 DNA reads TGTGCCAGCAGCCCACAGGGGGGGAACTATGGCTACACCTTC. This sequence encodes CASSPQGGNYGYTF. The variable domain in full, with the rest retrieved from reference TRBV7-9 and TRBJ1-2, is DTGVSQNPRHKITKRGQNVTFRCDPISEHNRLYWYRQTLGQGPEFLTYFQNEAQLEKSRLLSDRFSAERPKGSFSTLEIQRTEQGDSAMYLCASSPQGGNYGYTFGSGTRLTVV.

CDR3 nucleotide sequence: TGTGCCAGCAGACGCTACCAGGGAGGCAATTCACCCCTCCACTTT. Translating it yields CASRRYQGGNSPLHF. V is TRBV5-6 and J is TRBJ1-6; tentative D call: TRBD1 (5 bases). Germline V gives CDR1 SGHDT, CDR2 YYEEEE. The CDR3 spans 15 residues. V lost 5 bases and J 7 bases, leaving 16 bases between the germline ends.

V usage is TRBV5-1 and J usage is TRBJ2-1; 12 bases map to TRBD2. Germline V CDR1 and CDR2: SGHRS, YFSETQ. Losses at the gene ends were 4 bases for V and 3 bases for J; bases not matched to a gene: 8. The CDR3 is made up of 17 amino acids. CDR3 region: CASSPPGLAGSYNEQFF. The CDR3 DNA reads TGCGCCAGCAGCCCCCCCGGACTAGCGGGAAGCTACAATGAGCAGTTCTTC.

This chain connects TRBV2 to TRBJ2-7; 8 nucleotides agree with TRBD1. CDR3 length equals 15 residues. From germline, CDR1 is SNHLY and CDR2 FYNNEI. V shed 3 bases and J 5 bases; nucleotides not matched to a gene: 9. The CDR3 sequence: CASSEKGQGLNEQYF. CDR3 DNA sequence: TGTGCCAGCAGTGAGAAAGGACAGGGTCTCAACGAGCAGTACTTC.

The CDR3, as DNA: TGTGCCAGTAGCCGGGACAGGGTCCATAATGAGCAGTTCTTC. It specifies CASSRDRVHNEQFF. The chain has TRBV19 and TRBJ2-1; 9 bases align to TRBD1. This CDR3 region has 14 residues. The germline gives CDR1 LNHDA, CDR2 SQIVND (reference sequence). Losses at the gene ends were 6 bases for V and 7 bases for J; bases not matched to a gene: 7.

The chain is built from TRBV9 and TRBJ2-1; 8 bases align to TRBD2. The CDR3 length is 16 residues. Germline-derived CDR1 and CDR2 are SGDLS and YYNGEE. J gave up 5 bases and V 1 base, and 8 bases lay outside the gene matches. The CDR3 sequence is CASSVTSGRRDNEQFF. Here the CDR3 DNA reads TGTGCCAGCAGCGTAACCAGCGGGAGACGAGACAATGAGCAGTTCTTC.

The chain is built from TRBV6-6 and TRBJ2-3; maybe TRBD1 (8 bases). Germline V lookup: CDR1 MNHNY, CDR2 SVGAGI (reference sequence). This CDR3 is built from 15 residues. Trimming removed 5 bases at V and 8 bases at J, with 20 bases between. The CDR3 here is CASSAVQGEGGTQYF. The CDR3 DNA reads as TGTGCCAGCAGTGCGGTACAGGGGGAGGGGGGTACGCAGTATTTT.

This sequence joins TRBV5-1 and TRBJ2-7; D is ambiguous. With 3 bases removed from V and 5 bases from J, the gap between germline ends came to 9 bases. Germline loops: CDR1 SGHRS, CDR2 YFSETQ. The CDR3 is made up of 12 amino acids. In nucleotides, the CDR3 is TGCGCCAGCAGCTCCTGGTTAGACGAGCAGTACTTC. It yields the protein CASSSWLDEQYF.

V and J are TRBV19 and TRBJ1-1; TRBD1 agrees at 10 bases. The germline V gene encodes CDR1 LNHDA and CDR2 SQIVND (reference sequence). CDR3 length: 16 residues. J gave up 1 base and V 3 bases, and 5 bases lay outside the gene matches. CDR3 bases: TGTGCCAGTAGTATGGGACAGGGGAGGCGGAACACTGAAGCTTTCTTT. Translation: CASSMGQGRRNTEAFF.

V is TRBV12-3 or TRBV12-4 and J is TRBJ1-1; D is uncertain. V lost 6 bases to trimming and J lost 3 bases, with 11 bases between them. This CDR3 has 13 amino acids. The CDR3 spells CASRIDTYTEAFF. CDR3 in DNA: TGTGCCAGCAGAATTGACACATACACTGAAGCTTTCTTT.

This clone occurred a few times. The V gene is TRBV6-6, the J gene TRBJ2-7; no clear D gene. Trimming removed 6 bases at V and 2 bases at J, with 8 bases between. The CDR3 is 12 residues long. Germline values: CDR1 MNHNY, CDR2 SVGAGI (reference sequence). The CDR3 DNA reads as TGTGCCAGCAGCACTAACACCTACGAGCAGTACTTC. Translated: CASSTNTYEQYF.

The rearrangement joins TRBV18 to TRBJ2-1; D unclear. CDR3 length: 15 residues. The germline V gene has CDR1 KGHSH and CDR2 LQKENI. Trimming cost V 3 bases and J 4 bases, with 13 bases left between them. As DNA, the CDR3 is TGTGCCAGCTCACCGTTAGAGTTGGTGTACAATGAGCAGTTCTTC. Amino acids: CASSPLELVYNEQFF. The whole variable domain, remainder taken from reference TRBV18 and TRBJ2-1, is NAGVMQNPRHLVRRRGQEARLRCSPMKGHSHVYWYRQLPEEGLKFMVYLQKENIIDESGMPKERFSAEFPKEGPSILRIQQVVRGDSAAYFCASSPLELVYNEQFFGPGTRLTVL.

The chain carries TRBV6-2 or TRBV6-3 and TRBJ2-5; tentatively, D is TRBD2 (5 bases). The CDR3 consists of 12 residues. Germline V CDR1 and CDR2: MNHEY, SVGEGT. V was trimmed by 2 bases and J by 7 bases, leaving 8 bases between them. The DNA for the CDR3 is TGTGCCAGCAGTTACATCGCGGGGACCCAGTACTTC. It yields the protein CASSYIAGTQYF.

In this sample, this clone turned up once. The chain couples TRBV7-9 to TRBJ2-1; perhaps TRBD2 as D (6 bases). Trimming removed 7 bases at V and 0 bases at J, with 13 bases between. CDR1 is SEHNR, CDR2 FQNEAQ, per germline (reference sequence). The CDR3 loop spans 15 amino acids. CDR3 bases: TGTGCCAGCACCCCGGGGAGGAGCTCCTACAATGAGCAGTTCTTC. Translated: CASTPGRSSYNEQFF.

The rearrangement links TRBV4-2 to TRBJ2-7; 12 bases are a match to TRBD2. V lost 2 bases to trimming and J lost 6 bases; unmatched junction nucleotides: 14. Germline-derived CDR1 and CDR2 are LGHNA and YNFKEQ. This CDR3 spans 18 amino acids. The CDR3 here is CASSQTNNLAGGPGEQYF. The DNA for the CDR3 is TGTGCCAGCAGCCAAACTAACAACCTAGCGGGAGGGCCTGGCGAGCAGTACTTC.

This clone has only a few counts. This chain links TRBV30 with TRBJ2-7, with D uncertain. CDR1 is GTSNPN, CDR2 SVGIG, per germline (reference sequence). This CDR3 is 12 amino acids long. V was clipped by 2 bases and J by 4 bases, with 9 bases between them. This CDR3 is CAWSPRRYEQYF. DNA of the CDR3: TGTGCCTGGAGTCCCCGGAGATACGAGCAGTACTTC.